The present T cell receptor (beta chain) was sequenced within a study of blood T cell repertoires in COVID-19. About the research overall: The study drew acute and convalescent COVID-19 samples from the United States, Italy and Spain. Nucleic acid was either cDNA or gDNA, and it came from T cells, B-cell-depleted T cells, or PBMCs.

Clones were read by immunoSEQ multiplex PCR, and TCRdb kept only the in-frame ones, dropping some. Seen here are about 90,000 clones, 72% observed once, and the top ten hold about 15%. Germline CDR1 SGHTA, CDR2 FQGNSA. CDR3 size: 16 residues. V shed 2 bases and J 2 bases; nucleotides not matched to a gene: 4. The chain carries TRBV7-2 and TRBJ1-5, with 9 bases that match TRBD1. This TCR was sampled from a woman at least 80 years old with acute or convalescent COVID-19. Sequencing was done on a sample of peripheral blood. The CDR3 is CASSLTQGAGNQPQHF. The CDR3 nucleotides are TGTGCCAGCAGCTTAACACAGGGGGCGGGCAATCAGCCCCAGCATTTT. The entire variable domain, with the rest obtained from reference TRBV7-2 and TRBJ1-5, is as follows: GAGVSQSPSNKVTEKGKDVELRCDPISGHTALYWYRQSLGQGLEFLIYFQGNSAPDKSGLPSDRFSAERTGGSVSTLTIQRTQQEDSAVYLCASSLTQGAGNQPQHFGDGTRLSIL.